One and the same sample provided the 7 T cell receptor beta chains below, sequenced in a study of blood T cell repertoires in COVID-19. The repertoire was sequenced with immunoSEQ multiplex PCR; TCRdb's copy has only in-frame clones and lacks some. The sample holds about 150,000 clones, roughly four fifths seen once. The sequenced sample was PBMCs or T cells enriched from blood (not recorded which). These receptors came from a man between 50 and 59 years old who had recovered from COVID-19.

The chain has TRBV5-4 and TRBJ2-7; 9 bases map to TRBD1. V was pared by 4 bases and J by 3 bases, with 8 bases of the junction left unmatched. This CDR3 is 15 amino acids long. Germline V gives CDR1 SGHNT, CDR2 YYREEE (reference sequence). CDR3 coding DNA: TGTGCCAGCAGCGCGTCACAGGGGGCGGTCTACGAGCAGTACTTC. This gives the protein CASSASQGAVYEQYF.

The chain joins TRBV21-1 to TRBJ1-3. TRBV21-1 corresponds to a pseudogene. The CDR3 extends over 18 amino acids. The DNA for the CDR3 is TGTGCCAGCAGCTGCCTTACTCGAGGCGCCCGCTCTGGAAACACCATATATTTT. It translates to CASSCLTRGARSGNTIYF.

The chain combines TRBV9 with TRBJ2-3; D is perhaps TRBD1 (6 bases). This CDR3 is 14 amino acids long. Germline CDR1 and CDR2: SGDLS and YYNGEE. Trimming removed 3 bases from V and 4 bases from J, with 12 bases in between. This CDR3 reads CASSDTGTADTQYF. CDR3 in DNA: TGTGCCAGCAGCGATACAGGGACGGCAGATACGCAGTATTTT.

This chain connects TRBV11-2 to TRBJ2-7; 9 nucleotides match TRBD2. Germline assignment: CDR1 SGHAT and CDR2 FQNNGV. The CDR3 length is 15 residues. The V gene end was trimmed by 5 bases and the J gene end by 4 bases; junction bases not matched to a gene: 9. CDR3 protein: CASSIDLAGSYEQYF. DNA for the CDR3: TGTGCCAGCAGCATCGACCTAGCGGGGTCTTACGAGCAGTACTTC.

J is TRBJ1-1 and V is TRBV5-1, with a tentative D call TRBD1 (5 bases). V lost 2 bases, J lost 5 bases, and 16 bases lay in between. CDR1 SGHRS and CDR2 YFSETQ come from the germline V gene. The CDR3 has 15 residues. This CDR3 is CASSFAGQGGTEAFF. The DNA for the CDR3 is TGCGCCAGCAGCTTTGCGGGGCAGGGTGGAACTGAAGCTTTCTTT.

This clone showed up just once. This sequence joins TRBV14 and TRBJ1-1, with D unresolved. V lost 4 bases and J lost 7, with 10 bases in between. Germline V gene sequence: CDR1 SGHDN, CDR2 FVKESK. The CDR3 is made up of 12 amino acids. CDR3 protein: CASSPGRGEAFF. The CDR3 nucleotides read TGTGCCAGCAGCCCCGGTCGGGGTGAAGCTTTCTTT.

The count of this clone is one. The CDR3 is CSVDNRGFTDTQYF. In DNA form, the CDR3 reads TGCAGCGTAGACAACAGGGGGTTCACAGATACGCAGTATTTT. This rearrangement joins TRBV29-1 to TRBJ2-3, with 8 bases lining up with TRBD1. Looked up from germline, CDR1 is SQVTM and CDR2 is ANQGSEA. The CDR3 runs 14 residues. V was clipped by 6 bases and J by 2 bases; unmatched bases: 7.